The 18 T cell receptor beta chains reported below all come from one sample, sequenced in a study of cytomegalovirus exposure and HLA in healthy donors. Primers: 60 Vbeta forward and 13 Jbeta reverse. Clones were sequenced by immunoSEQ multiplex PCR, and TCRdb holds only the in-frame ones, with some missing. Among about 89,000 clones listed, approximately 80% were seen once. The sample was PBMCs. Every receptor here comes from a female donor in good health and CMV-seropositive.

The chain joins TRBV4-1 to TRBJ1-1, with 10 positions matching TRBD1. The length of the CDR3 is 16 residues. Germline lookup yields CDR1 MGHRA and CDR2 YSYEKL. The V segment lost 1 base and the J segment 7 bases; nucleotides outside the gene matches: 9. CDR3: CASSQARTGGTSEAFF. As DNA, the CDR3 is TGCGCCAGCAGCCAAGCCCGGACAGGGGGGACCAGTGAAGCTTTCTTT.

The chain has TRBV5-6 and TRBJ1-5; possibly TRBD1 for D (5 bases). V dropped 2 bases and J dropped 4 bases, with 7 bases sitting between them. This CDR3 contains 13 residues. Germline V gene data show CDR1 as SGHDT and CDR2 as YYEEEE. In DNA, the CDR3 is TGTGCCAGCAGCTTCCAGGGTAATCAGCCCCAGCATTTT. Protein: CASSFQGNQPQHF.

The chain combines TRBV6-1 with TRBJ1-2; 12 bases are shared with TRBD1. This CDR3 comprises 14 residues. The ends lost 2 bases at V and 8 bases at J; junction bases unmatched: 3. Germline V gene data show CDR1 as MNHNS and CDR2 as SASEGT. CDR3 nucleotides: TGTGCCAGCAGTGAACTGGGACAGGGGGCAGGCTACACCTTC. Translated: CASSELGQGAGYTF.

V and J are TRBV7-9 and TRBJ2-7; D perhaps matches TRBD1 (5 bases). V shed 5 bases and J shed 6 bases, with 11 bases lying between them. The CDR3 contains 12 residues. Germline V gives CDR1 SEHNR, CDR2 FQNEAQ (reference sequence). CDR3 sequence (DNA): TGTGCCAGCAGCCAGGACACGAGCGAGCAGTACTTC. It is translated as CASSQDTSEQYF.

This clone came up once. The V gene is TRBV5-1, the J gene TRBJ2-3, with TRBD2 matching over 8 bases. The CDR3 length is 20 residues. V gave up 4 bases and J gave up 0 bases; unmatched junction bases: 19. From germline, CDR1 is SGHRS and CDR2 YFSETQ. CDR3 DNA: TGCGCCAGCAGCGCATCCAGAGGGGCTGGGACGGGGGGGAGCACAGATACGCAGTATTTT. Its protein product is CASSASRGAGTGGSTDTQYF.

This sequence joins TRBV13 and TRBJ2-7; TRBD2 agrees at 9 bases. The CDR3 has 16 amino acids. CDR1 and CDR2 from the germline V gene are PRHDT and FYEKMQ (reference sequence). J gave up 5 bases and V 5 bases, and 13 bases lay outside the gene matches. Here the CDR3 reads CASSPDPLAGYDEQYF. The CDR3 DNA follows: TGTGCCAGCAGCCCAGACCCCCTAGCGGGGTACGACGAGCAGTACTTC.

This sequence joins TRBV10-1 and TRBJ2-1, with D unclear. The CDR3 runs to 14 residues. Germline values: CDR1 WNHNN, CDR2 SYGVQD (reference sequence). Trimming left V 2 bases short and J 6 bases short, with 11 bases between. CDR3 nucleotide sequence: TGCGCCAGCAGTGAGACCCGCGGAGCCAATGAGCAGTTCTTC. Protein product: CASSETRGANEQFF.

The rearrangement uses TRBV4-1 and TRBJ2-7; 7 bases agree with TRBD2. CDR3 length equals 15 residues. Germline V gene data show CDR1 as MGHRA and CDR2 as YSYEKL. Trimming took 1 base from V and 5 from J; bases not matched to a gene: 8. CDR3 region: CASSQGDYRGDEQYF. The CDR3 nucleotides are TGCGCCAGCAGCCAAGGTGACTACCGGGGGGACGAGCAGTACTTC.

The J gene is TRBJ1-5, the V gene TRBV6-1, with D unclear. Germline V gives CDR1 MNHNS, CDR2 SASEGT. The V gene lost 6 bases and the J gene lost 0 bases, with 9 bases spanning the gap. This CDR3 contains 14 residues. CDR3 in amino acids: CASRAEYSNQPQHF. The DNA for the CDR3 is TGTGCCAGCAGGGCGGAATATAGCAATCAGCCCCAGCATTTT.

This chain uses TRBV6-6 with TRBJ1-4; 10 nucleotides align to TRBD1. CDR3 size: 16 residues. The germline CDR1 and CDR2 sequences are MNHNY and SVGAGI (reference sequence). V trimming: 10 bases; J trimming: 3 bases; junction bases outside the gene matches: 11. CDR3 DNA: TGTGCCACCCAACCGACAGGGGGCAAGTCTAATGAAAAACTGTTTTTT. Translation: CATQPTGGKSNEKLFF.

The chain carries TRBV11-2 and TRBJ2-1; 10 nucleotides match TRBD1. V dropped 3 bases and J dropped 5; count of bases not matched to a gene: 4. Germline CDR1 is SGHAT and CDR2 is FQNNGV. The CDR3 extends over 15 amino acids. CDR3 amino acids: CASSFLGTGDNEQFF. In DNA, the CDR3 is TGTGCCAGCAGCTTCCTGGGGACAGGGGACAATGAGCAGTTCTTC.

V and J are TRBV9 and TRBJ1-3; a weak D match, TRBD1 (6 bases). CDR1 is SGDLS, CDR2 YYNGEE, per germline. V was clipped by 2 bases and J by 0 bases, with 9 bases between them. The CDR3 covers 15 residues. The CDR3 spells CASSVGQNSGNTIYF. The CDR3, as DNA: TGTGCCAGCAGCGTTGGACAGAACTCTGGAAACACCATATATTTT.

V gene TRBV19 combines with J gene TRBJ1-5, with no clear D. This CDR3 has 12 residues. Germline V lookup: CDR1 LNHDA, CDR2 SQIVND (reference sequence). With 2 bases removed from V and 9 bases from J, the gap between germline ends came to 8 bases. The CDR3 nucleotides are TGTGCCAGTAGTATATCCCCATGGCCCCAGCATTTT. Protein: CASSISPWPQHF.

V gene TRBV6-1 combines with J gene TRBJ2-2, with D maybe TRBD1 (6 bases). The length of the CDR3 is 14 residues. Germline V CDR1 and CDR2: MNHNS, SASEGT. V lost 6 bases and J lost 0, with 8 bases in between. CDR3 coding DNA: TGTGCCAGCAGGGGGACAACGAACACCGGGGAGCTGTTTTTT. Translating it yields CASRGTTNTGELFF.

This chain joins TRBV9 and TRBJ2-3; tentatively, D is TRBD2 (7 bases). V lost 0 bases and J 1 base, leaving 12 bases between the germline ends. Per germline, CDR1 SGDLS and CDR2 YYNGEE. The CDR3 has 16 residues. The CDR3 DNA follows: TGTGCCAGCAGCGTAGAGGGGGGAGGGGGCACAGATACGCAGTATTTT. It yields the protein CASSVEGGGGTDTQYF.

This clone was counted a few times. This rearrangement joins TRBV11-2 to TRBJ2-7; no firm D call. This CDR3 is 14 amino acids long. Germline values: CDR1 SGHAT, CDR2 FQNNGV. Trimming took off 4 bases at V and 0 bases at J, with 10 bases between the two ends. CDR3 DNA: TGTGCCAGCAGCTCCCGTGGCCGCTCCTACGAGCAGTACTTC. The encoded protein is CASSSRGRSYEQYF.

This chain connects TRBV18 to TRBJ2-3; the D gene is possibly TRBD2 (6 bases). The CDR3 totals 15 residues. Trimming pared 2 bases from V and 2 bases from J, leaving 11 bases between. Germline CDR1 reads KGHSH; CDR2 reads LQKENI. The CDR3 DNA reads as TGTGCCAGCTCACCAGCGGGGCTGAACACAGATACGCAGTATTTT. Its protein is CASSPAGLNTDTQYF.

The chain uses TRBV5-6 and TRBJ1-3, with D tentatively TRBD1 (5 bases). Germline V gene data show CDR1 as SGHDT and CDR2 as YYEEEE. V was pared by 0 bases and J by 3 bases, with 16 bases between. This CDR3 comprises 17 residues. In DNA, the CDR3 is TGTGCCAGCAGCTTGGGTCCAGGGTCAGGTCGTGGAAACACCATATATTTT. Translating gives CASSLGPGSGRGNTIYF.